Listed here is a single T cell receptor beta chain. The data originate from a study of blood T cell repertoires in COVID-19. Some clones are missing from TCRdb's copy, which holds only in-frame ones; the method was immunoSEQ multiplex PCR. The table lists around 94,000 clones, over 80% of them singletons, with around 3.7% in the top ten. CDR3 length: 16 amino acids. Trimming at V came to 0 bases and at J to 2 bases, leaving 5 bases not matched to a gene. Germline V gives CDR1 SGHRS, CDR2 YFSETQ. What was sequenced was peripheral blood. The J gene is TRBJ2-3, the V gene TRBV5-1; 8 nucleotides agree with TRBD2. The source is a man aged 50-60 years with acute or convalescent COVID-19. The CDR3 nucleotides read TGCGCCAGCAGCTTGGCCCTAGCGGGTTTCACAGATACGCAGTATTTT. It yields the protein CASSLALAGFTDTQYF.